The next 14 T cell receptor beta chains were all read from a single sample in a study of cytomegalovirus exposure and HLA in healthy donors. 60 Vbeta and 13 Jbeta primers were used in PCR. Sequencing was performed with immunoSEQ multiplex PCR; in TCRdb, only in-frame clones are kept and a portion is missing. Here the sample spans tens of thousands of clones, 62% being singletons. Sample: PBMCs. Receptor source: a male donor in good health and CMV-seropositive.

This clone was seen only a few times. The rearrangement joins TRBV7-3 to TRBJ2-1, with 12 bases identical to TRBD2. This CDR3 comprises 15 residues. CDR1 and CDR2 from the germline V gene are SGHTA and FQGTGA. The V gene end was trimmed by 7 bases and the J gene end by 7 bases; junction bases not matched to a gene: 8. CDR3 protein: CASTRLAGDVNEQFF. The CDR3 DNA reads TGTGCCAGCACCAGACTAGCGGGAGACGTTAATGAGCAGTTCTTC.

The count of this clone is one. The chain has TRBV29-1 and TRBJ1-3; D is unresolved. This CDR3 is 14 amino acids long. Germline assignment: CDR1 SQVTM and CDR2 ANQGSEA. Trimming took off 4 bases at V and 0 bases at J, with 10 bases between the two ends. This CDR3 reads CSVARDLSGNTIYF. The DNA of the CDR3 is TGCAGCGTTGCGAGGGATCTCTCTGGAAACACCATATATTTT.

The chain has TRBV19 and TRBJ1-4, with 9 bases that match TRBD1. Germline V gene data show CDR1 as LNHDA and CDR2 as SQIVND (reference sequence). CDR3 size: 15 residues. J gave up 5 bases and V 5 bases, and 6 bases lay outside the gene matches. This CDR3 reads CASSSPGQGNEKLFF. The CDR3 DNA follows: TGTGCCAGTAGTTCACCGGGACAGGGCAATGAAAAACTGTTTTTT.

The chain uses TRBV5-1 and TRBJ1-2; 8 nucleotides line up with TRBD1. The CDR3 has 13 amino acids. V lost 4 bases and J lost 3; bases outside the gene matches: 2. CDR1 is SGHRS, CDR2 YFSETQ, per germline. The CDR3 DNA follows: TGCGCCAGCAGCCCGGGACAGGACTATGGCTACACCTTC. It yields the protein CASSPGQDYGYTF.

J is TRBJ1-3 and V is TRBV2, with D perhaps matching TRBD1 (5 bases). CDR3 length: 13 amino acids. V dropped 4 bases and J dropped 1 base, with 5 bases sitting between them. The V gene's germline CDR1 is SNHLY and CDR2 FYNNEI. The CDR3: CASSGQSGNTIYF. CDR3 nucleotides: TGTGCCAGCAGTGGACAGTCTGGAAACACCATATATTTT.

J is TRBJ2-5 and V is TRBV15; D remains ambiguous. CDR1 and CDR2 (germline): LNHNV, YYDKDF (reference sequence). This CDR3 comprises 12 residues. V dropped 1 base and J dropped 5 bases, with 5 bases sitting between them. The CDR3 protein is CATSRGLETQYF. As DNA, the CDR3 is TGTGCCACCAGCAGAGGACTGGAGACCCAGTACTTC. The variable domain in full, with the rest retrieved from reference TRBV15 and TRBJ2-5, is DAMVIQNPRYQVTQFGKPVTLSCSQTLNHNVMYWYQQKSSQAPKLLFHYYDKDFNNEADTPDNFQSRRPNTSFCFLDIRSPGLGDTAMYLCATSRGLETQYFGPGTRLLVL.

This chain joins TRBV4-3 and TRBJ1-2, with unresolved D. The CDR3 extends over 12 amino acids. Trimming removed 0 bases from V and 4 bases from J, with 3 bases in between. Germline assignment: CDR1 LGHNA and CDR2 YSLEER. The CDR3 loop is CASSQDGYGYTF. CDR3 bases: TGCGCCAGCAGCCAAGACGGCTATGGCTACACCTTC.

This clone occurred a few times. The chain joins TRBV7-6 to TRBJ1-3, with D perhaps matching TRBD1 (5 bases). The ends were cut back, 1 base at V and 4 bases at J, with 20 bases in the middle. Per germline, CDR1 SGHVS and CDR2 FNYEAQ. The CDR3 is made up of 18 amino acids. CDR3 in DNA: TGTGCCAGCAGCTTAGGGGGCGTTAAGCCCAAGACAGGAAACACCATATATTTT. Protein sequence: CASSLGGVKPKTGNTIYF.

V usage is TRBV10-3 and J usage is TRBJ1-6; 9 bases match TRBD1. The germline gives CDR1 ENHRY, CDR2 SYGVKD. The CDR3 length is 17 residues. J lost 7 bases, V lost 4 bases, and 11 bases had no gene match. The CDR3 sequence is CAISVRDRDPSNSPLHF. The DNA of the CDR3 is TGTGCCATCAGTGTCCGGGACAGGGACCCGTCCAATTCACCCCTCCACTTT.

The chain carries TRBV29-1 and TRBJ1-1; tentatively, D is TRBD1 (6 bases). The CDR3 sequence is 15 residues long. Germline V gene sequence: CDR1 SQVTM, CDR2 ANQGSEA. Deletions cut 7 bases from V and 1 base from J, with 19 bases between. The CDR3 loop reads CSAREQGRKNTEAFF. CDR3 sequence (DNA): TGCAGCGCCCGAGAACAGGGTCGAAAGAACACTGAAGCTTTCTTT.

In this sample, this clone turned up a few times. The gene calls are TRBV28 and TRBJ2-5; 7 nucleotides line up with TRBD1. The CDR3 contains 16 residues. Losses at the gene ends were 6 bases for V and 2 bases for J; bases not matched to a gene: 12. Germline values: CDR1 MDHEN, CDR2 SYDVKM. CDR3 nucleotides: TGTGCCAGCAGCCTAAATGTCGGGACAGCTCAAGAGACCCAGTACTTC. Translated, it gives CASSLNVGTAQETQYF.

The chain joins TRBV9 to TRBJ2-1; D is unresolved. Looked up from germline, CDR1 is SGDLS and CDR2 is YYNGEE. Trimming took off 3 bases at V and 6 bases at J, with 10 bases between the two ends. The length of the CDR3 is 13 residues. In nucleotides, the CDR3 is TGTGCCAGCAGCGCAAGCCCCGGCAATGAGCAGTTCTTC. It encodes CASSASPGNEQFF.

The chain carries TRBV9 and TRBJ2-3; no reliable D call. Trimming took 0 bases from V and 2 from J, leaving 4 bases between them. This CDR3 has 13 residues. Germline V gene lookup returns CDR1 SGDLS and CDR2 YYNGEE. CDR3 loop: CASSVAPTDTQYF. The CDR3, as DNA: TGTGCCAGCAGCGTAGCTCCCACAGATACGCAGTATTTT. Together with reference TRBV9 and TRBJ2-3, the CDR3 gives the full variable domain: DSGVTQTPKHLITATGQRVTLRCSPRSGDLSVYWYQQSLDQGLQFLIQYYNGEERAKGNILERFSAQQFPDLHSELNLSSLELGDSALYFCASSVAPTDTQYFGPGTRLTVL.

The J gene is TRBJ2-1, the V gene TRBV4-1; TRBD2 matches 7 bases. The CDR3 contains 17 residues. Germline V lookup: CDR1 MGHRA, CDR2 YSYEKL. The J segment lost 3 bases and the V segment lost 1 base, leaving 9 bases of the junction unmatched. The CDR3 protein is CASSQVGLAEHYNEQFF. CDR3 in DNA: TGCGCCAGCAGCCAAGTAGGGCTAGCGGAGCACTACAATGAGCAGTTCTTC.